The sample holds a few counts of the clone carrying this T cell receptor (beta chain). Its antigen remains unknown. UMIs and a universal primer site were added when TCR cDNA was made by 5'RACE template switching. One entry per CDR3 protein, called by TCRdb with MiXCR from the 5' RACE reads. The sample yields about 330,000 distinct CDR3 sequences, over 3.5% seen once. These data are taken from a study of T cells after yellow fever vaccination. The CDR3 spans 12 residues. CDR1 and CDR2 (germline): MNHEY, SMNVEV (reference sequence). Between the trimmed V and J ends, which lost 6 bases and 1 base, there was a span of 6 bases. Findings and caveats of the study: Overlap between CD4 and CD8 compartments was detected for a small share of clonotypes. Clones that expanded after primary vaccination mostly reappeared after the booster (roughly 95% CD4, approximately 85% CD8). The secondary response showed a weaker magnitude and a faster peak, day 5 versus 15.

This chain joins TRBV27 and TRBJ1-1, with D unclear. The sample was PBMCs, taken 5 days after the yellow fever booster vaccination. The sequence was collected from a man between 18 and 29 years old who received the YFV17D yellow fever vaccine. The CDR3 loop reads CASRLGNTEAFF. CDR3 in DNA: TGTGCCAGCAGGCTTGGGAACACTGAAGCTTTCTTT.